The 18 T cell receptor beta chains presented below share a single source sample, sequenced in a study of blood T cell repertoires in COVID-19. The method was immunoSEQ multiplex PCR; TCRdb's version includes in-frame clones alone and lacks a portion of them. The data show 200,000 to 250,000 clones, around 80% seen once. Input material: peripheral blood. These receptors were collected from a woman in her 70s with acute or convalescent COVID-19.

V is TRBV30 and J is TRBJ1-2; D is possibly TRBD1 (5 bases). The V gene's germline CDR1 is GTSNPN and CDR2 SVGIG (reference sequence). V gave up 8 bases and J gave up 0 bases, with 13 bases separating them. The CDR3 loop spans 13 amino acids. CDR3 coding DNA: TGTGCCAGATCGACAGAAGCTAACTATGGCTACACCTTC. Encoded protein: CARSTEANYGYTF.

This sequence joins TRBV2 and TRBJ1-6, with 7 bases that match TRBD1. The CDR3 is made up of 14 amino acids. The ends lost 3 bases at V and 10 bases at J; junction bases unmatched: 6. Germline CDR1 reads SNHLY; CDR2 reads FYNNEI. The CDR3 loop reads CASSETGLRSPLHF. The DNA of the CDR3 is TGTGCCAGCAGTGAGACAGGGTTAAGATCACCCCTCCACTTT.

V is TRBV19 and J is TRBJ2-3; 9 nucleotides match TRBD1. The CDR3 sequence is 15 residues long. After removal of 1 base from V and 6 bases from J, the junction contained 5 bases not matched to a gene. Germline V lookup: CDR1 LNHDA, CDR2 SQIVND (reference sequence). The CDR3 region has the DNA TGTGCCAGTAGTATAGGGGGACAGGGTGTGGATACGCAGTATTTT. It is translated as CASSIGGQGVDTQYF.

This rearrangement joins TRBV11-2 to TRBJ2-5, with TRBD2 as a possible D gene (5 bases). The V gene lost 4 bases and the J gene lost 2 bases, with 11 bases spanning the gap. CDR3 length: 14 amino acids. In germline, CDR1 is SGHAT, CDR2 FQNNGV. CDR3 nucleotide sequence: TGTGCCAGCAGCTCGGGGTTTAGACAAGAGACCCAGTACTTC. Translating it yields CASSSGFRQETQYF. The full variable domain, in which reference TRBV11-2 and TRBJ2-5 provide the parts outside the CDR3, is EAGVAQSPRYKIIEKRQSVAFWCNPISGHATLYWYQQILGQGPKLLIQFQNNGVVDDSQLPKDRFSAERLKGVDSTLKIQPAKLEDSAVYLCASSSGFRQETQYFGPGTRLLVL.

The chain links TRBV6-5 to TRBJ2-7, with TRBD2 identical over 10 bases. Germline V gene data show CDR1 as MNHEY and CDR2 as SVGAGI. The junction had 6 bases not matched to a gene; V was cut back by 7 bases and J by 0 bases. This CDR3 is built from 15 residues. For the CDR3, the DNA is TGTGCCAGCACATTAGCGGGGGGTGACTCCTACGAGCAGTACGTC. It yields the protein CASTLAGGDSYEQYV.

V and J are TRBV5-1 and TRBJ2-1; 11 nucleotides align to TRBD2. Trimming took 3 bases from V and 6 from J; bases not matched to a gene: 5. Per the germline V gene, CDR1 is SGHRS and CDR2 is YFSETQ. The length of the CDR3 is 15 residues. The CDR3 DNA reads TGCGCCAGCAGCTCAGGTAGCGGGGGGGCCAATGAGCAGTTCTTC. It yields the protein CASSSGSGGANEQFF.

This clone was observed once. The V gene is TRBV5-4, the J gene TRBJ1-2; 8 bases are a match to TRBD1. CDR1 is SGHNT, CDR2 YYREEE, per germline (reference sequence). Trimming cost V 3 bases and J 8 bases; bases outside gene matches: 12. There are 15 residues in the CDR3. The CDR3 coding sequence is TGTGCCAGCAGCTCCCGGACAGGGCGAACGGGAGGCTACACCTTC. Translated: CASSSRTGRTGGYTF.

The chain couples TRBV5-4 to TRBJ1-1, with 7 bases aligning to TRBD1. The ends lost 4 bases at V and 6 bases at J; junction bases unmatched: 15. This CDR3 has 16 amino acids. Germline V CDR1 and CDR2: SGHNT, YYREEE (reference sequence). CDR3 nucleotides: TGTGCCAGCAGCCCCACTCTCGACAGGGCGCGCCCTGAAGCTTTCTTT. It specifies CASSPTLDRARPEAFF.

This chain joins TRBV5-1 and TRBJ1-6; D unresolved. CDR1 is SGHRS and CDR2 is YFSETQ in the germline V gene. V dropped 4 bases and J dropped 9 bases, with 17 bases sitting between them. This CDR3 has 15 amino acids. CDR3 protein: CASSPDGSEGSPLHF. The CDR3 coding sequence is TGCGCCAGCAGCCCCGATGGGTCCGAGGGTTCACCCCTCCACTTT.

This chain links TRBV10-2 with TRBJ1-1; D unclear. Trimming removed 6 bases from V and 1 base from J, with 9 bases in between. Germline V CDR1 and CDR2: WSHSY, SAAADI. This CDR3 comprises 13 residues. The CDR3 region is CASRAASNTEAFF. CDR3 DNA: TGCGCCAGCAGGGCCGCATCGAACACTGAAGCTTTCTTT.

The CDR3 sequence: CASSLGTVAEQFF. Written as DNA, the CDR3 is TGTGCCAGCAGCTTGGGGACTGTCGCTGAGCAGTTCTTC. The gene calls are TRBV7-3 and TRBJ2-1; maybe TRBD2 (6 bases). V gave up 3 bases and J gave up 9 bases, with 12 bases separating them. The CDR3 is 13 amino acids. Germline V gene sequence: CDR1 SGHTA, CDR2 FQGTGA.

The chain has TRBV4-1 and TRBJ1-5; 9 nucleotides match TRBD1. The CDR3 length is 22 residues. Trimming at V came to 0 bases and at J to 2 bases, leaving 20 bases not matched to a gene. Germline lookup yields CDR1 MGHRA and CDR2 YSYEKL. The CDR3 sequence: CASSQDRIGQGTPRTGNQPQHF. CDR3 DNA: TGCGCCAGCAGCCAAGATCGAATAGGACAGGGGACCCCCCGAACAGGCAATCAGCCCCAGCATTTT.

V usage is TRBV6-5 and J usage is TRBJ2-5, with 15 bases aligning to TRBD2. With 5 bases clipped from V and 5 bases from J, the junction kept 3 bases outside the gene matches. CDR3 length equals 15 residues. The germline V gene encodes CDR1 MNHEY and CDR2 SVGAGI. CDR3 in amino acids: CASSPGLAGGETQYF. The CDR3, as DNA: TGTGCCAGCAGTCCCGGACTAGCGGGGGGGGAGACCCAGTACTTC.

V gene TRBV3-1 (or the pseudogene TRBV3-2) combines with J gene TRBJ1-5, with D hard to call. The CDR3 covers 13 residues. Germline V lookup: CDR1 LGHDT, CDR2 YNNKEL (reference sequence). V was cut by 0 bases and J by 10 bases, with 10 bases left in between. The CDR3 DNA reads TGTGCCAGCAGCCAAGATATGCTAACTCCCCAGCATTTT. Encoded protein: CASSQDMLTPQHF.

This rearrangement joins TRBV6-4 to TRBJ1-1, with D maybe TRBD1 (6 bases). V lost 6 bases to trimming and J lost 8 bases, with 16 bases between them. In germline, CDR1 is MRHNA, CDR2 SNTAGT. The CDR3 contains 13 residues. The CDR3 nucleotides are TGTGCCAGCAGAGCCACAGGGTTTGGAGAAGCTTTCTTT. Its protein product is CASRATGFGEAFF.

The chain couples TRBV5-1 to TRBJ2-5, with D perhaps matching TRBD1 (6 bases). Germline V gene data show CDR1 as SGHRS and CDR2 as YFSETQ. There are 12 residues in the CDR3. V lost 1 base and J 5 bases, leaving 6 bases between the germline ends. CDR3 bases: TGCGCCAGCAGCTTGCAGGGGGAGACCCAGTACTTC. As protein: CASSLQGETQYF. Using reference TRBV5-1 and TRBJ2-5 for the parts outside the CDR3, the full variable domain is KAGVTQTPRYLIKTRGQQVTLSCSPISGHRSVSWYQQTPGQGLQFLFEYFSETQRNKGNFPGRFSGRQFSNSRSEMNVSTLELGDSALYLCASSLQGETQYFGPGTRLLVL.

The rearrangement uses TRBV3-1 (or the pseudogene TRBV3-2) and TRBJ2-3; the D gene is possibly TRBD2 (5 bases). This CDR3 spans 24 amino acids. Germline lookup yields CDR1 LGHDT and CDR2 YNNKEL (reference sequence). V lost 1 base, J lost 4 bases, and 39 bases lay in between. CDR3 nucleotides: TGTGCCAGCAGCCAAGCACGCGCACAGTCCCACCTAACTAGTATGGGTGTATGGGCAGATACGCAGTATTTT. Its protein product is CASSQARAQSHLTSMGVWADTQYF.

This clone was detected only a few times. Other DNA sequences within the sample encode an identical CDR3. The chain has TRBV19 and TRBJ2-5; 7 bases line up with TRBD1. The CDR3 is made up of 14 amino acids. V lost 5 bases, J lost 1 base, and 4 bases stayed unmatched. Germline V CDR1 and CDR2: LNHDA, SQIVND (reference sequence). The CDR3 nucleotides read TGTGCCAGTAGTCCGGGACAGAGCCAAGAGACCCAGTACTTC. Translation: CASSPGQSQETQYF.